One sample yielded the 3 T cell receptor beta chains listed below, sequenced in a study of shared clonotypes between healthy human individuals. TCRdb's table, derived via immunoSEQ multiplex PCR, lists solely in-frame clones and lacks some. This sample yields about 820,000 clones, of which more than 85% are seen a single time; 24% belongs to the top ten. CD8 cells classed as naive were CD45RO-negative and positively selected for CCR7, excluding terminally differentiated effector memory CD45RA+ cells. The sample taken for sequencing was naive CD8+ T cells sorted from blood. The source of these receptors is a man aged 25 to 40 in good health.

The gene calls are TRBV2 and TRBJ2-7, with D perhaps matching TRBD1 (5 bases). The ends were cut back, 5 bases at V and 0 bases at J, with 8 bases in the middle. The CDR3 extends over 13 amino acids. Germline V gives CDR1 SNHLY, CDR2 FYNNEI. CDR3 region: CASSIGVSYEQYF. The CDR3 bases are TGTGCCAGCAGTATAGGGGTCTCCTACGAGCAGTACTTC.

V and J are TRBV4-1 and TRBJ2-7, with D maybe TRBD2 (7 bases). Germline V lookup: CDR1 MGHRA, CDR2 YSYEKL. V was pared by 4 bases and J by 0 bases, with 13 bases between. The CDR3 has 15 residues. The CDR3 here is CASSPRGGISYEQYF. In nucleotides, the CDR3 is TGCGCCAGCAGCCCTAGGGGGGGAATCTCCTACGAGCAGTACTTC.

This chain links TRBV9 with TRBJ2-3; D possibly corresponds to TRBD2 (5 bases). CDR1 is SGDLS and CDR2 is YYNGEE in the germline V gene. The CDR3 totals 15 residues. Trimming removed 0 bases at V and 2 bases at J, with 10 bases between. The CDR3 loop is CASSVGGGLTDTQYF. CDR3 in DNA: TGTGCCAGCAGCGTAGGCGGAGGTCTCACAGATACGCAGTATTTT.